These 21 T cell receptor beta chains share one sample of origin, sequenced in a study of cytomegalovirus exposure and HLA in healthy donors. Both 60 Vbeta primers and 13 Jbeta primers went into the PCR. The method was immunoSEQ multiplex PCR; TCRdb's version includes in-frame clones alone and lacks a portion of them. The sample records about 140,000 clones, roughly 88% being singletons. Sequencing used PBMCs. The receptors derive from a woman in her 40s in good health and CMV-seronegative.

This clone was observed a single time. The gene calls are TRBV11-3 and TRBJ2-1, with 7 positions matching TRBD2. The CDR3 length is 14 residues. J gave up 6 bases and V 2 bases, and 4 bases lay outside the gene matches. Germline-derived CDR1 and CDR2 are SGHNT and YENEEA. The CDR3 here is CASSLRGSGNEQFF. CDR3 sequence (DNA): TGTGCCAGCAGCTTACGCGGGAGTGGCAATGAGCAGTTCTTC.

This clone occurred a few times. Other DNA sequences in this sample translate to the same CDR3. This sequence joins TRBV6-5 and TRBJ2-7; 8 bases line up with TRBD2. The CDR3 totals 15 residues. V was clipped by 0 bases and J by 2 bases; unmatched bases: 3. The germline V gene has CDR1 MNHEY and CDR2 SVGAGI. CDR3 loop: CASSYSSGSTYEQYF. The CDR3 DNA reads as TGTGCCAGCAGTTACTCGAGCGGGAGTACCTACGAGCAGTACTTC.

The genes are TRBV6-5 and TRBJ1-2; D is unclear. The ends were cut back, 3 bases at V and 5 bases at J, with 16 bases in the middle. Germline CDR1 MNHEY, CDR2 SVGAGI. The CDR3 contains 15 residues. In DNA, the CDR3 is TGTGCCAGCAGTTATGAGGGTAATTCCGCTTATGGCTACACCTTC. Protein: CASSYEGNSAYGYTF.

The rearrangement joins TRBV7-2 to TRBJ1-2; the match to TRBD1 covers 7 bases. Germline lookup yields CDR1 SGHTA and CDR2 FQGNSA. J lost 9 bases, V lost 4 bases, and 5 bases had no gene match. The CDR3 runs to 12 residues. CDR3 protein: CASSSTGFSYTF. The CDR3 coding sequence is TGTGCCAGCAGCTCGACAGGGTTTAGCTACACCTTC.

This sequence joins TRBV13 and TRBJ1-6; no firm D call. The CDR3 runs to 14 residues. Germline loops: CDR1 PRHDT, CDR2 FYEKMQ (reference sequence). V shed 4 bases and J shed 9 bases, with 13 bases lying between them. CDR3 sequence (DNA): TGTGCCAGCAGCTCGGCCGGGAGGAGTTCACCCCTCCACTTT. Translating it yields CASSSAGRSSPLHF.

This clone was counted only a few times. The chain recombines TRBV19 with TRBJ1-1, with D tentatively TRBD1 (5 bases). V was shortened by 3 bases and J by 3 bases, with 11 bases between the two germline ends. This CDR3 has 14 residues. CDR1 LNHDA and CDR2 SQIVND come from the germline V gene (reference sequence). The CDR3: CASSIGQGYTEAFF. The DNA of the CDR3 is TGTGCCAGTAGTATTGGGCAGGGCTACACTGAAGCTTTCTTT. The full variable domain, in which reference TRBV19 and TRBJ1-1 provide the parts outside the CDR3, is DGGITQSPKYLFRKEGQNVTLSCEQNLNHDAMYWYRQDPGQGLRLIYYSQIVNDFQKGDIAEGYSVSREKKESFPLTVTSAQKNPTAFYLCASSIGQGYTEAFFGQGTRLTVV.

With respect to this clone: The junction departs from germline at one end; a sequencing error may be responsible. V is TRBV7-9 and J is TRBJ2-5, with no clear D. Germline V lookup: CDR1 SEHNR, CDR2 FQNEAQ (reference sequence). This CDR3 contains 12 residues. The DNA for the CDR3 is TGTTCCAGCAGCTTCTCCCAAGAGACCCAGTACTTC. It encodes CSSSFSQETQYF.

This chain links TRBV6-1 with TRBJ1-2; 11 bases are shared with TRBD1. The CDR3 length is 14 residues. Per the germline V gene, CDR1 is MNHNS and CDR2 is SASEGT. The V and J ends lost 4 bases and 12 bases, in that order; junction bases with no gene match: 10. In DNA form, the CDR3 reads TGTGCCAGCAGTGGATACCGGGACAGGGGGAATCACACCTTC. It encodes CASSGYRDRGNHTF.

The chain couples TRBV6-5 to TRBJ2-1, with 12 bases identical to TRBD1. Germline V gene sequence: CDR1 MNHEY, CDR2 SVGAGI. The CDR3 has 15 residues. J was trimmed by 9 bases and V by 2 bases; bases with no gene match: 5. DNA of the CDR3: TGTGCCAGCAGTTACGGGACAGGGGGCTCGAGTGAGCAGTTCTTC. It is translated as CASSYGTGGSSEQFF.

The chain joins TRBV5-1 to TRBJ2-1; 12 bases align to TRBD2. CDR3 size: 15 residues. V was pared by 4 bases and J by 4 bases, with 3 bases of the junction left unmatched. The germline V gene has CDR1 SGHRS and CDR2 YFSETQ. Here the CDR3 DNA reads TGCGCCAGCAGCCTCGGACTAGCGGGATACAATGAGCAGTTCTTC. This sequence encodes CASSLGLAGYNEQFF.

CDR3 loop: CASSSGRGDRTDTQYF. CDR3 in DNA: TGCGCCAGCAGCTCGGGACGGGGGGACCGCACAGATACGCAGTATTTT. J is TRBJ2-3 and V is TRBV5-1; 7 nucleotides align to TRBD2. V trimming: 3 bases; J trimming: 1 base; junction bases outside the gene matches: 8. This CDR3 contains 16 residues. CDR1 is SGHRS and CDR2 is YFSETQ in the germline V gene.

The rearrangement joins TRBV5-1 to TRBJ2-2; TRBD2 agrees at 12 bases. The CDR3 length is 15 residues. Trimming cost V 5 bases and J 1 base; bases outside gene matches: 0. CDR1 is SGHRS and CDR2 is YFSETQ in the germline V gene. CDR3 DNA sequence: TGCGCCAGCAGGACTAGCGGGAGGAACACCGGGGAGCTGTTTTTT. Its protein is CASRTSGRNTGELFF.

The genes are TRBV25-1 and TRBJ2-5; TRBD1 agrees at 7 bases. V was pared by 9 bases and J by 1 base, with 5 bases of the junction left unmatched. The CDR3 covers 13 residues. Germline V CDR1 and CDR2: MGHDK, SYGVNS. CDR3 nucleotide sequence: TGTGCCAGTAGCCGACAGGGCCAAGAGACCCAGTACTTC. Translated, it gives CASSRQGQETQYF.

V gene TRBV7-2 combines with J gene TRBJ2-5; 13 bases are a match to TRBD2. The V gene end was trimmed by 4 bases and the J gene end by 5 bases; junction bases not matched to a gene: 7. Germline V gene lookup returns CDR1 SGHTA and CDR2 FQGNSA. The length of the CDR3 is 16 residues. Here the CDR3 reads CASSSRTSGSRETQYF. In DNA, the CDR3 is TGTGCCAGCAGCTCTCGGACTAGCGGGAGTAGGGAGACCCAGTACTTC.

This clone has only a few counts. The CDR3 bases are TGTGCCAGCAAGAGAGATTCCAACACTGAAGCTTTCTTT. Translation gives CASKRDSNTEAFF. The chain is built from TRBV6-5 and TRBJ1-1; no clear D gene. Germline-derived CDR1 and CDR2 are MNHEY and SVGAGI. Trimming took 7 bases from V and 2 from J, leaving 11 bases between them. The length of the CDR3 is 13 residues.

The rearrangement links TRBV7-2 to TRBJ2-5; possible D gene TRBD1, 5 bases. The CDR3 extends over 14 amino acids. V dropped 1 base and J dropped 5 bases, with 11 bases sitting between them. Germline CDR1 and CDR2: SGHTA and FQGNSA. For the CDR3, the DNA is TGTGCCAGCAGCTTAGTAACAGGAAAGGAGACCCAGTACTTC. Translation gives CASSLVTGKETQYF.

This clone has a single count. The chain uses TRBV2 and TRBJ1-3, with D maybe TRBD1 (6 bases). CDR1 is SNHLY, CDR2 FYNNEI, per germline. The CDR3 length is 14 residues. With 6 bases removed from V and 5 bases from J, the gap between germline ends came to 14 bases. CDR3 region: CASRGARFRNTIYF. The CDR3 coding sequence is TGTGCCAGCAGGGGGGCCCGTTTCAGAAACACCATATATTTT.

With regard to this clone: Other DNA sequences in the sample encode the same CDR3. This chain uses TRBV27 with TRBJ2-3; weak D call: TRBD2 (6 bases). The CDR3 is made up of 16 amino acids. Germline CDR1 reads MNHEY; CDR2 reads SMNVEV (reference sequence). Trimming removed 8 bases from V and 3 bases from J, with 21 bases in between. The chain's CDR3 is CASHERGSFGTDTQYF. The DNA of the CDR3 is TGTGCCAGCCATGAACGGGGGTCGTTTGGAACAGATACGCAGTATTTT.

Turning to this clone: One junction end disagrees with the germline gene, perhaps due to a read error. DNA for the CDR3: TGTTCCAGCAGCTCTACTGACAGGGGGCCTCGGGAAGCTTTCTTT. It encodes CSSSSTDRGPREAFF. The J gene is TRBJ1-1, the V gene TRBV7-9; the match to TRBD1 covers 10 bases. CDR1 SEHNR and CDR2 FQNEAQ come from the germline V gene (reference sequence). The CDR3 consists of 15 residues. Drawing the rest from reference TRBV7-9 and TRBJ1-1, the complete variable domain is DTGVSQNPRHKITKRGQNVTFRCDPISEHNRLYWYRQTLGQGPEFLTYFQNEAQLEKSRLLSDRFSAERPKGSFSTLEIQRTEQGDSAMYLCSSSSTDRGPREAFFGQGTRLTVV.

On this clone itself: Different DNA sequences within this sample yield the same CDR3. The J gene is TRBJ2-5, the V gene TRBV7-2; D ambiguous. The CDR3 runs 12 residues. The germline gives CDR1 SGHTA, CDR2 FQGNSA. The V and J ends lost 0 bases and 4 bases respectively, with 3 bases between them. CDR3 DNA: TGTGCCAGCAGCTTAGCTAGAGAGACCCAGTACTTC. Protein: CASSLARETQYF. The entire variable domain, with the rest obtained from reference TRBV7-2 and TRBJ2-5, is as follows: GAGVSQSPSNKVTEKGKDVELRCDPISGHTALYWYRQSLGQGLEFLIYFQGNSAPDKSGLPSDRFSAERTGGSVSTLTIQRTQQEDSAVYLCASSLARETQYFGPGTRLLVL.

V and J are TRBV5-5 and TRBJ2-5; TRBD1 aligns across 10 bases. The CDR3 is 16 amino acids. The germline gives CDR1 SGHKS, CDR2 YYEKEE (reference sequence). The junction had 8 bases not matched to a gene; V was cut back by 3 bases and J by 3 bases. The CDR3 protein is CASSSQADRGKETQYF. The CDR3 coding sequence is TGTGCCAGCAGCTCGCAAGCGGACAGGGGGAAAGAGACCCAGTACTTC.